This TCR beta chain was captured in a study of blood T cell repertoires in COVID-19. At the level of the study: Samples taken during acute and convalescent COVID-19 were collected in the United States, Italy and Spain. PBMCs, B-cell-depleted T cells, or T cells provided the cDNA or gDNA that made up the material.

V gave up 4 bases and J gave up 7 bases; unmatched junction bases: 6. This CDR3 is built from 15 residues. Germline V CDR1 and CDR2: MDHEN, SYDVKM. Authors' data handling: Estimation of nucleated cell counts relied on the amplification of reference gene primers. Assay used: immunoSEQ multiplex PCR; TCRdb lists only in-frame clones, some missing. Clone size and the V and J calls come from that table; the DNA yielded D and trimming. The data contain 15,000 or so clones, around 92% of them seen just once; the ten biggest clones take up approximately 7.7%. V is TRBV28 and J is TRBJ2-5, with TRBD2 matching 13 bases. The sequence was obtained from a human donor with active COVID-19. The donor label of this sample is uncertain. The specimen sequenced was peripheral blood. The CDR3 is CASSSLAGGAGTQYF. The CDR3 DNA reads as TGTGCCAGCAGTTCACTAGCGGGAGGGGCGGGGACCCAGTACTTC.